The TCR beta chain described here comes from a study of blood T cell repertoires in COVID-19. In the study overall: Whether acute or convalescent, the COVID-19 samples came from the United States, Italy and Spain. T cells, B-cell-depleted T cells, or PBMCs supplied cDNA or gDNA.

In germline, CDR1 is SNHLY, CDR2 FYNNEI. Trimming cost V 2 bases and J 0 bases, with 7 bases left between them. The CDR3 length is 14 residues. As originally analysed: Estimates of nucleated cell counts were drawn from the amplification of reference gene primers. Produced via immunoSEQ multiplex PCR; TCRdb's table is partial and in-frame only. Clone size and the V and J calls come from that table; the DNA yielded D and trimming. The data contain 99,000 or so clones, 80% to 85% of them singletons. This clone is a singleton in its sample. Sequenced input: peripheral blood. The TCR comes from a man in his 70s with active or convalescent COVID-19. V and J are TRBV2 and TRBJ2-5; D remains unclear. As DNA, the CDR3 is TGTGCCAGCAGTGAAAATCCGTACCAAGAGACCCAGTACTTC. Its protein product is CASSENPYQETQYF.